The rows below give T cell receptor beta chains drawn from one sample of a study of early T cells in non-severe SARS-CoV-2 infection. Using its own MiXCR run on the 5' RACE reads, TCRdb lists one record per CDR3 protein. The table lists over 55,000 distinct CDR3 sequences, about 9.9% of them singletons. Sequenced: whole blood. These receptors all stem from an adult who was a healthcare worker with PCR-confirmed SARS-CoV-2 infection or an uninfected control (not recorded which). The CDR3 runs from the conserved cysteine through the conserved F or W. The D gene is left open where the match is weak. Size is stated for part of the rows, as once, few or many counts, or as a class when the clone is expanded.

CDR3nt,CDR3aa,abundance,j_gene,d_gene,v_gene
TGTGCCAGCAGCCAAGATCGGGGGAACACCGGGGAGCTGTTTTTT,CASSQDRGNTGELFF,-,TRBJ2-2,-,TRBV4-2
TGTGCCAGCAGGCCGGACAGGGCGGGAACCGGGGAGCTGTTTTTT,CASRPDRAGTGELFF,-,TRBJ2-2,TRBD1,TRBV2
TGTGCCAGCAGTTTTGGGGGACAGCAGAATGAAAAACTGTTTTTT,CASSFGGQQNEKLFF,many,TRBJ1-4,TRBD1,TRBV27
TGTGCCAGCAGTTTCAGGGAGAGTAGCAATCAGCCCCAGCATTTT,CASSFRESSNQPQHF,-,TRBJ1-5,-,TRBV12-3/TRBV12-4
TGTGCTAGTGGTTTGGGCCCAGACGGACGGATTAGCAATCAGCCCCAGCATTTT,CASGLGPDGRISNQPQHF,many,TRBJ1-5,-,TRBV12-5
TGTGCCAGCAGCCCCAGTCTGGGGGGCAACTATGGCTACACCTTC,CASSPSLGGNYGYTF,-,TRBJ1-2,-,TRBV3-1
TGCGCCAGCAGTGGAGGGAGGGAGAGAATCACCGGGGAGCTGTTTTTT,CASSGGRERITGELFF,-,TRBJ2-2,TRBD2,TRBV10-1
TGTGCCAGCAGCCCTGGATTAGGGACAGGAGGAAACACCATATATTTT,CASSPGLGTGGNTIYF,-,TRBJ1-3,TRBD1,TRBV14
TGTGCCAGCAGCTTAGCACTTGGGACGTCGAATGAGCAGTTCTTC,CASSLALGTSNEQFF,many,TRBJ2-1,-,TRBV7-2
TGCAGTGCTAAAAGGGGGGCAGGGATAAACTATGGCTACACCTTC,CSAKRGAGINYGYTF,few,TRBJ1-2,-,TRBV20-1
TGTGCCAGCAGTTTAGGGACAACGAACACTGAAGCTTTCTTT,CASSLGTTNTEAFF,many,TRBJ1-1,-,TRBV12-3/TRBV12-4
TGCGCCAGCAGCTTGGGACAGCCAGATACGCAGTATTTT,CASSLGQPDTQYF,few,TRBJ2-3,-,TRBV5-1
TGTGCCAGCAGCCAAGCTTCGGAGACCCAGTACTTC,CASSQASETQYF,-,TRBJ2-5,-,TRBV14
TGCGCCAGCAGCACACGGGACACCCTGGGCGATGAGCAGTTCTTC,CASSTRDTLGDEQFF,-,TRBJ2-1,-,TRBV5-1
TGTGCCACCAGTGATCCGAGATACAATGAGCAGTTCTTC,CATSDPRYNEQFF,few,TRBJ2-1,-,TRBV24-1
TGTGCCAGCAGCTTGGGGCGCTATGGCTACACCTTC,CASSLGRYGYTF,-,TRBJ1-2,-,TRBV5-6
TGTGCCAGCAGCCAAGGGGGGACCGGAGGTTCACCCCTCCACTTT,CASSQGGTGGSPLHF,many,TRBJ1-6,-,TRBV3-1
TGTGCCAGCACCGTCGGGGGCCTTCCGTTCTTC,CASTVGGLPFF,-,TRBJ2-1,-,TRBV6-6
TGTGCCAGCAGCTTAGTAGGCGTCAGCACAGATACGCAGTATTTT,CASSLVGVSTDTQYF,-,TRBJ2-3,-,TRBV11-2
TGTGCCAGCAGCTTGCTAGCGGGGGGCTACAATGAGCAGTTCTTC,CASSLLAGGYNEQFF,-,TRBJ2-1,TRBD2,TRBV7-6
TGTGCCAGCAAGACTAGCGGATTTTACAATGAGCAGTTCTTC,CASKTSGFYNEQFF,medium-sized,TRBJ2-1,TRBD2,TRBV2
TGCGCCAGCTCAGTGGGGGGGTTAGACACAGATACGCAGTATTTT,CASSVGGLDTDTQYF,-,TRBJ2-3,TRBD2,TRBV5-1
TGTGCCAGCTCCCCCGTTGGTGGAGGGGGTATGAACACTGAAGCTTTCTTT,CASSPVGGGGMNTEAFF,few,TRBJ1-1,-,TRBV18
TGTGCCAGTAGACAGATCCTAGGCACCGGGGAGCTGTTTTTT,CASRQILGTGELFF,few,TRBJ2-2,-,TRBV19
TGTGCCAGCAGTCAAACAGGGGCGGGTCAGCCCCAGCATTTT,CASSQTGAGQPQHF,-,TRBJ1-5,TRBD1,TRBV6-6
TGTGCCAGCTCCTCTTCCGGGACTAGCGCCTACAGTGAGCAGTTCTTC,CASSSSGTSAYSEQFF,many,TRBJ2-1,TRBD2,TRBV18
TGTGCCATCACCCGAGACCTGTCGGGGCAAGAGACCCAGTACTTC,CAITRDLSGQETQYF,-,TRBJ2-5,-,TRBV10-3
TGCGCCAGCAGCATGAACATGGCTATGGGGACTGAAGCTTTCTTT,CASSMNMAMGTEAFF,few,TRBJ1-1,-,TRBV5-1
TGTGCCAGCAGCCGTGAGGGTAACTATGGCTACACCTTC,CASSREGNYGYTF,many,TRBJ1-2,-,TRBV3-1
TGTGCCAGCAGTCAACCGTCGGGACAAGGGGATTATGGCTACACCTTC,CASSQPSGQGDYGYTF,-,TRBJ1-2,-,TRBV6-6
TGTGCCAGCAGTAAAACAGGGGTGGTAGGACAGCCCCAGCATTTT,CASSKTGVVGQPQHF,few,TRBJ1-5,TRBD1,TRBV6-5
TGTGCCAGCAAATCAGGGAACACTGAAGCTTTCTTT,CASKSGNTEAFF,many,TRBJ1-1,-,TRBV6-1
TGTGCCAGCAGCCGACAGAGCTCCTACAATGAGCAGTTCTTC,CASSRQSSYNEQFF,few,TRBJ2-1,-,TRBV3-1
TGTGCCAGCAGCTTAGATCTTCAGCGGGGGGGATTGGAGACCCAGTACTTC,CASSLDLQRGGLETQYF,few,TRBJ2-5,TRBD2,TRBV11-2
TGTGCCACCAGTGAGAGCGGGGGCTCAGATACGCAGTATTTT,CATSESGGSDTQYF,many,TRBJ2-3,TRBD2,TRBV24-1
TGTGCCAGCAGTCCCCTAGCGGTGTTCACCGGGGAGCTGTTTTTT,CASSPLAVFTGELFF,-,TRBJ2-2,TRBD2,TRBV6-5
TGTGCCAGCAGTTACGCTACCCCACAAGATACGCAGTATTTT,CASSYATPQDTQYF,few,TRBJ2-3,-,TRBV6-5
TGTGCCAGCAGCCCAGAAATCGATCAGGGGCCCCACTACAATGAGCAGTTCTTC,CASSPEIDQGPHYNEQFF,few,TRBJ2-1,-,TRBV14